This TCR beta chain was sequenced during a study of blood T cell repertoires in COVID-19. Looking at the study overall: Researchers got acute and convalescent COVID-19 samples from the United States, Italy and Spain.

Germline CDR1 and CDR2: SGHTA and FQGNSA. The CDR3 covers 17 residues. With V trimmed by 6 bases and J by 0 bases, 7 bases remained unmatched. Here immunoSEQ multiplex PCR was the method, and the copy in TCRdb shows in-frame clones only, minus some. The profile shows some 190,000 clones, 84% of them singletons. The source is a human donor in a cohort sampled during active COVID-19. Sequenced sample: peripheral blood. The chain employs TRBV7-2 and TRBJ2-2; 10 nucleotides agree with TRBD2. In DNA form, the CDR3 reads TGTGCCAGCAGACGACTAGCGGGCTCCGCGAACACCGGGGAGCTGTTTTTT. Its translation: CASRRLAGSANTGELFF.